The 9 T cell receptor beta chains below come from one sample, sequenced in a study of shared clonotypes between healthy human individuals. The assay was immunoSEQ multiplex PCR, and TCRdb's table has in-frame clones only and misses some. The table includes approximately 2,200,000 clones, under 95% detected once. Naive CD8 isolation took CD45RO-negative cells positively selected for CCR7 and excluded terminally differentiated effector memory CD45RA+ cells. Sequences were obtained from naive CD8+ T cells from PBMCs. The receptor source for this set is a young man in good health. Some clones in this sample may be carry-over from other donors' samples.

V gene TRBV7-9 combines with J gene TRBJ2-7, with 7 bases matching TRBD1. V lost 5 bases and J lost 2; bases outside the gene matches: 6. The CDR3 consists of 14 residues. CDR1 is SEHNR and CDR2 is FQNEAQ in the germline V gene (reference sequence). The CDR3 bases are TGTGCCAGCAGCCCGACAGGGCCCCCCTACGAGCAGTACTTC. The encoded protein is CASSPTGPPYEQYF.

This chain connects TRBV13 to TRBJ2-7, with 13 bases matching TRBD2. CDR1 is PRHDT, CDR2 FYEKMQ, per germline (reference sequence). The CDR3 length is 15 residues. The ends lost 0 bases at V and 7 bases at J; junction bases unmatched: 3. The CDR3 DNA is TGTGCCAGCAGCTTAGGCCCGGGACTAGCGGGAGAGCAGTACTTC. Amino acid sequence: CASSLGPGLAGEQYF.

The chain links TRBV27 to TRBJ1-1; D not resolved. V lost 5 bases to trimming and J lost 1 base, with 11 bases between them. Germline CDR1 MNHEY, CDR2 SMNVEV (reference sequence). The CDR3 sequence is 14 residues long. The CDR3 sequence is CASSPFPGNTEAFF. For the CDR3, the DNA is TGTGCCAGCAGTCCTTTTCCCGGGAACACTGAAGCTTTCTTT.

V usage is TRBV7-6 and J usage is TRBJ2-3; 10 nucleotides agree with TRBD2. After removal of 7 bases from V and 1 base from J, the junction contained 8 bases not matched to a gene. The CDR3 totals 16 residues. CDR1 and CDR2 (germline): SGHVS, FNYEAQ. The CDR3 DNA reads as TGTGCCAGCAAGTCCCTAGCGGGAGCGGGCACAGATACGCAGTATTTT. It specifies CASKSLAGAGTDTQYF. The full variable domain, in which reference TRBV7-6 and TRBJ2-3 provide the parts outside the CDR3, is GAGVSQSPRYKVTKRGQDVALRCDPISGHVSLYWYRQALGQGPEFLTYFNYEAQQDKSGLPNDRFSAERPEGSISTLTIQRTEQRDSAMYRCASKSLAGAGTDTQYFGPGTRLTVL.

In the case of this clone: The same CDR3 can be traced to other DNA sequences in this sample. The chain carries TRBV11-2 and TRBJ2-7, with D tentatively TRBD2 (6 bases). This CDR3 is 14 amino acids long. V shed 1 base and J shed 0 bases, with 7 bases lying between them. Germline V gene sequence: CDR1 SGHAT, CDR2 FQNNGV. In DNA form, the CDR3 reads TGTGCCAGCAGCTTAGCGGGGGACTCCTACGAGCAGTACTTC. As protein: CASSLAGDSYEQYF.

The rearrangement joins TRBV28 to TRBJ2-1; perhaps TRBD2 as D (5 bases). Trimming took off 1 base at V and 10 bases at J, with 17 bases between the two ends. Germline CDR1 is MDHEN and CDR2 is SYDVKM. The CDR3 contains 15 residues. In nucleotides, the CDR3 is TGTGCCAGCAGTTTATTTGTGAGGGATCGTGGGGAGCAGTTCTTC. Translation gives CASSLFVRDRGEQFF.

The chain uses TRBV25-1 and TRBJ2-7; D might be TRBD2 (7 bases). The CDR3 is made up of 15 amino acids. Deletions cut 3 bases from V and 2 bases from J, with 14 bases between. The germline V gene encodes CDR1 MGHDK and CDR2 SYGVNS. CDR3 nucleotides: TGTGCCAGCAGTGACTCGCGGGGGCTACCCTACGAGCAGTACTTC. Its translation: CASSDSRGLPYEQYF.

The rearrangement links TRBV11-2 to TRBJ2-2; possibly TRBD1 for D (6 bases). Germline V gene data show CDR1 as SGHAT and CDR2 as FQNNGV. V was shortened by 7 bases and J by 2 bases, with 17 bases between the two germline ends. The CDR3 spans 16 residues. The CDR3 DNA is TGTGCCAGCATCCGTAAGACAGGACTCAACACCGGGGAGCTGTTTTTT. Its protein product is CASIRKTGLNTGELFF.

The V and J genes are TRBV9 and TRBJ2-1, with a tentative D call TRBD2 (5 bases). The CDR3 runs 15 residues. V dropped 0 bases and J dropped 4 bases, with 11 bases sitting between them. Germline CDR1 and CDR2: SGDLS and YYNGEE. Written as DNA, the CDR3 is TGTGCCAGCAGCGTAGGTGGCGGGCAATACAATGAGCAGTTCTTC. It translates to CASSVGGGQYNEQFF. Together with reference TRBV9 and TRBJ2-1, the CDR3 gives the full variable domain: DSGVTQTPKHLITATGQRVTLRCSPRSGDLSVYWYQQSLDQGLQFLIQYYNGEERAKGNILERFSAQQFPDLHSELNLSSLELGDSALYFCASSVGGGQYNEQFFGPGTRLTVL.